This note documents a single TCR beta chain sequence. Its antigen remains unidentified. The data originate from a study of long-term antiretroviral therapy in people with HIV. Study in general: Of all samples, the earliest predate the 2015 immediate-ART recommendation by about a decade. Study conclusions and caveats: Repertoire dominance by clones expanded before ART was seen at all time points. HIV repertoires covered narrower CDR3 length ranges than controls did.

The run of the v3.0 immunoSEQ assay was at survey level. Clones were sequenced by immunoSEQ multiplex PCR, and TCRdb holds only the in-frame ones, with some missing. The repertoire holds around 27,000 clones, with approximately 86% as singletons. The CDR3 covers 19 residues. With 2 bases clipped from V and 0 bases from J, the junction kept 13 bases outside the gene matches. From germline, CDR1 is KGHSH and CDR2 LQKENI. Samples held about 0.95-11 million cryopreserved PBMC before DNA extraction. The V gene is TRBV18, the J gene TRBJ1-5, with 7 bases matching TRBD1. This TCR was sampled from a man aged 40-49 years with HIV. Sequencing was performed on unsorted PBMCs, taken 3 years after starting antiretroviral therapy. In DNA, the CDR3 is TGTGCCAGCTCACCAGGACAGGCAACCAACTTATATAGCAATCAGCCCCAGCATTTT. This gives the protein CASSPGQATNLYSNQPQHF.